The 18 T cell receptor beta chains in this list originate from one sample, sequenced in a study of shared clonotypes between healthy human individuals. Clones were read by immunoSEQ multiplex PCR, and TCRdb kept only the in-frame ones, dropping some. Of hundreds of thousands of clones listed, 55% to 85% are singletons. The specimen sequenced was memory CD4+ T cells sorted from blood. Subset meaning: CD45RA-negative fraction. These receptors were obtained from a woman aged 25-40 years in good health.

This chain joins TRBV5-4 and TRBJ1-4, with D unclear. Germline V lookup: CDR1 SGHNT, CDR2 YYREEE (reference sequence). The CDR3 is 14 residues long. V was trimmed by 5 bases and J by 4 bases, leaving 12 bases between them. CDR3 residues: CASSSGLRNEKLFF. CDR3 nucleotides: TGTGCCAGCAGTAGCGGGCTCCGTAATGAAAAACTGTTTTTT.

In nucleotides, the CDR3 is TGTGCCAGTAGAGGGACAGGGGGTTGGGAAAAACTGTTTTTT. Translating gives CASRGTGGWEKLFF. This chain joins TRBV25-1 and TRBJ1-4; 11 bases are a match to TRBD1. Germline CDR1 reads MGHDK; CDR2 reads SYGVNS. CDR3 length: 14 amino acids. After removal of 9 bases from V and 8 bases from J, the junction contained 8 bases not matched to a gene.

This chain connects TRBV7-2 to TRBJ1-5; possibly TRBD1 for D (6 bases). This CDR3 has 13 amino acids. Germline V gene sequence: CDR1 SGHTA, CDR2 FQGNSA. V lost 5 bases and J lost 5, with 10 bases in between. The CDR3 spells CASSLYRDQPQHF. The CDR3, as DNA: TGTGCCAGCAGCCTTTACAGGGATCAGCCCCAGCATTTT.

This chain connects TRBV28 to TRBJ1-3, with 8 positions matching TRBD1. The CDR3 is 19 residues long. V trimming: 4 bases; J trimming: 4 bases; junction bases outside the gene matches: 18. The germline V gene has CDR1 MDHEN and CDR2 SYDVKM. The CDR3 DNA sequence: TGTGCCAGCAGTTCACCGGACAGGGCTTCGGTTGATAAAGGAAACACCATATATTTT. Translated: CASSSPDRASVDKGNTIYF.

This clone has a handful of counts. The CDR3: CASSITSGTGKYEQYF. The CDR3 DNA follows: TGTGCCAGCAGCATCACCTCCGGGACAGGGAAATACGAGCAGTACTTC. The rearrangement uses TRBV11-2 and TRBJ2-7, with 9 nucleotides matching TRBD1. The CDR3 contains 16 residues. Germline V gene data show CDR1 as SGHAT and CDR2 as FQNNGV. Trimming at V came to 5 bases and at J to 4 bases, leaving 12 bases not matched to a gene.

This clone was found once. The chain joins TRBV6-5 to TRBJ2-1, with 10 bases matching TRBD2. Germline V CDR1 and CDR2: MNHEY, SVGAGI. V gave up 4 bases and J gave up 5 bases; unmatched junction bases: 2. This CDR3 region has 14 residues. For the CDR3, the DNA is TGTGCCAGCAGTTTAGCGGGAGGTAACAATGAGCAGTTCTTC. Its translation: CASSLAGGNNEQFF.

To note about this clone: Different DNA sequences within this sample yield the same CDR3. The chain has TRBV19 and TRBJ2-4; 8 bases match TRBD1. V lost 3 bases to trimming and J lost 5 bases; unmatched junction nucleotides: 3. The CDR3 length is 14 residues. Per germline, CDR1 LNHDA and CDR2 SQIVND (reference sequence). The CDR3 is CASSIRGRENIQYF. CDR3 nucleotides: TGTGCCAGTAGTATCAGGGGGCGAGAAAACATTCAGTACTTC.

The CDR3: CASRPTGSSYNEQFF. CDR3 DNA: TGCGCCAGCAGGCCCACAGGCAGTTCCTACAATGAGCAGTTCTTC. This sequence joins TRBV5-1 and TRBJ2-1; D is perhaps TRBD1 (5 bases). In germline, CDR1 is SGHRS, CDR2 YFSETQ. The CDR3 has 15 residues. V gave up 5 bases and J gave up 1 base, with 13 bases separating them.

This clone appeared a single time. The chain employs TRBV19 and TRBJ2-1; D is ambiguous. This CDR3 comprises 15 residues. The V and J ends lost 3 bases and 0 bases respectively, with 9 bases between them. Germline V gives CDR1 LNHDA, CDR2 SQIVND (reference sequence). The DNA for the CDR3 is TGTGCCAGTAGTATCTCCGCTAGCTCCTACAATGAGCAGTTCTTC. This sequence encodes CASSISASSYNEQFF. The complete variable domain, with remaining parts taken from reference TRBV19 and TRBJ2-1, reads DGGITQSPKYLFRKEGQNVTLSCEQNLNHDAMYWYRQDPGQGLRLIYYSQIVNDFQKGDIAEGYSVSREKKESFPLTVTSAQKNPTAFYLCASSISASSYNEQFFGPGTRLTVL.

The rearrangement links TRBV6-6 to TRBJ1-1; TRBD1 might be the D (6 bases). Deletions cut 5 bases from V and 8 bases from J, with 15 bases between. The CDR3 consists of 13 residues. CDR1 and CDR2 from the germline V gene are MNHNY and SVGAGI (reference sequence). CDR3 in amino acids: CASSHQDRFEAFF. CDR3 DNA: TGTGCCAGCAGTCATCAGGACAGATTCGAAGCTTTCTTT.

The chain combines TRBV18 with TRBJ2-7; 7 nucleotides line up with TRBD1. CDR1 and CDR2 from the germline V gene are KGHSH and LQKENI. With 5 bases clipped from V and 7 bases from J, the junction kept 8 bases outside the gene matches. CDR3 length equals 13 residues. CDR3 sequence (DNA): TGTGCCAGCTCAGGACGACAGGGAAGGGAGCAGTACTTC. Translated: CASSGRQGREQYF.

The rearrangement links TRBV25-1 to TRBJ1-2, with D tentatively TRBD1 (6 bases). Germline CDR1 is MGHDK and CDR2 is SYGVNS. Between the trimmed V and J ends, which lost 1 base and 2 bases, there was a span of 14 bases. This CDR3 has 16 amino acids. The CDR3 here is CASSEFGTKENYGYTF. For the CDR3, the DNA is TGTGCCAGCAGTGAATTCGGGACAAAAGAGAACTATGGCTACACCTTC.

The genes are TRBV2 and TRBJ2-5; maybe TRBD1 (6 bases). CDR3 length: 13 amino acids. Trimming pared 6 bases from V and 0 bases from J, leaving 8 bases between. Germline V gene sequence: CDR1 SNHLY, CDR2 FYNNEI. CDR3 sequence: CASSQGYQETQYF. The CDR3, as DNA: TGTGCCAGCAGCCAGGGGTACCAAGAGACCCAGTACTTC.

This chain links TRBV18 with TRBJ2-7; 13 bases align to TRBD2. In germline, CDR1 is KGHSH, CDR2 LQKENI. Unmatched junction bases numbered 5, after V lost 2 bases and J lost 4 bases. The CDR3 consists of 16 residues. The CDR3 nucleotides read TGTGCCAGCTCACCAACCAGGACTAGCGGGAGTTACGAGCAGTACTTC. This codes for CASSPTRTSGSYEQYF.

The chain carries TRBV13 and TRBJ2-7; the match to TRBD2 covers 14 bases. The CDR3 totals 16 residues. Germline V gene data show CDR1 as PRHDT and CDR2 as FYEKMQ (reference sequence). The ends lost 5 bases at V and 7 bases at J; junction bases unmatched: 10. The CDR3 spells CASSPRLAGGPREQYF. The CDR3 DNA follows: TGTGCCAGCAGCCCGAGACTAGCGGGAGGGCCGCGGGAGCAGTACTTC. The full variable domain, in which reference TRBV13 and TRBJ2-7 provide the parts outside the CDR3, is AAGVIQSPRHLIKEKRETATLKCYPIPRHDTVYWYQQGPGQDPQFLISFYEKMQSDKGSIPDRFSAQQFSDYHSELNMSSLELGDSALYFCASSPRLAGGPREQYFGPGTRLTVT.

The rearrangement joins TRBV2 to TRBJ1-4, with D perhaps TRBD1 (5 bases). The CDR3 runs to 14 residues. Germline V gene sequence: CDR1 SNHLY, CDR2 FYNNEI. Trimming stripped 2 bases from V and 8 bases from J, with 12 bases between. The CDR3 here is CASSESRAREKLFF. The CDR3 DNA follows: TGTGCCAGCAGTGAATCCAGGGCAAGAGAAAAACTGTTTTTT.

The rearrangement uses TRBV19 and TRBJ2-5; 8 bases map to TRBD1. The better agreement between TRBJ2-7 and the DNA end casts doubt on the J call. CDR3 length equals 11 residues. CDR1 is LNHDA and CDR2 is SQIVND in the germline V gene (reference sequence). The chain's CDR3 is CASGQGYEQYF. DNA for the CDR3: TGTGCCAGCGGACAGGGCTACGAGCAGTACTTC.

V gene TRBV6-1 combines with J gene TRBJ2-5; possibly TRBD2 for D (5 bases). The CDR3 sequence is 13 residues long. Germline CDR1 is MNHNS and CDR2 is SASEGT. V dropped 7 bases and J dropped 6 bases, with 15 bases sitting between them. CDR3 bases: TGTGCCAGCAACGGAGCGGCCATTCAGACCCAGTACTTC. Its translation: CASNGAAIQTQYF.